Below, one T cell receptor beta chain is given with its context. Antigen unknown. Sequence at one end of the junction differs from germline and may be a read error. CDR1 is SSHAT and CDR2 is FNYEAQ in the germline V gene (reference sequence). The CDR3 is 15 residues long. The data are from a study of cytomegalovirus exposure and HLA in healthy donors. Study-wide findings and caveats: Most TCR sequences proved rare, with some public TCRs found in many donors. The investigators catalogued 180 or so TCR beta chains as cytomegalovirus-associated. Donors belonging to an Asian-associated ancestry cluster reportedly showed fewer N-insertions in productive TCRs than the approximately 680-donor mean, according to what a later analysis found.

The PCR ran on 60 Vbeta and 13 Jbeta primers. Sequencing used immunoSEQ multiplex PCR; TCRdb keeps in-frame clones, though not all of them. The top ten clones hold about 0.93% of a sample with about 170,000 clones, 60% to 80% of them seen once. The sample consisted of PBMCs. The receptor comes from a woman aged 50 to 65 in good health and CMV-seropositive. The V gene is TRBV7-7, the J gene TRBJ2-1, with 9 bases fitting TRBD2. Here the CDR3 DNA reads TGTGCTAGCAGCCAGACTAGCGGTCCCTACAATGAGCAGTTCTTC. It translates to CASSQTSGPYNEQFF.